A selection of T cell receptor beta chains follows, all from one sample in a study of cytomegalovirus exposure and HLA in healthy donors. TCRdb's copy holds only in-frame clones and misses some; the assay was immunoSEQ multiplex PCR. Of 170,000 or so clones listed, roughly 78% are singletons. The sample taken for sequencing was PBMCs. These receptors came from a woman in her 40s in good health and CMV-seronegative. Each CDR3 is given with its conserved first and last residue. D genes are given only for firm matches. Size values are once, few and many counts, or a class for expanded clones, and some rows have none.

.	TRBV10-1	TRBJ2-1	.	CASSDPETGRFF	TGCGCCAGCAGTGACCCCGAGACAGGTCGGTTCTTC
TRBD1	TRBV5-1	TRBJ1-1	.	CASSLEGQGSTEAFF	TGCGCCAGCAGCCTGGAGGGACAGGGGAGCACTGAAGCTTTCTTT
.	TRBV7-8	TRBJ1-1	.	CASRLLISQAFF	TGTGCCAGCAGATTACTCATAAGCCAAGCTTTCTTT
.	TRBV19	TRBJ1-6	.	CASRVEGVNSPLHF	TGTGCCAGTAGGGTAGAGGGGGTAAATTCACCCCTCCACTTT
.	TRBV18	TRBJ2-7	.	CASSPSFISYEQYF	TGTGCCAGCTCACCATCTTTTATTTCCTACGAGCAGTACTTC
TRBD1	TRBV7-9	TRBJ1-1	.	CASSRRDRDFNTEAFF	TGTGCCAGCAGTCGCCGGGACAGGGATTTTAACACTGAAGCTTTCTTT
.	TRBV14	TRBJ1-1	few	CASSQDLIRDTEAFF	TGTGCCAGCAGCCAAGATCTGATCCGGGACACTGAAGCTTTCTTT
.	TRBV27	TRBJ2-5	few	CASSLRRGETQYF	TGTGCCAGCAGTTTAAGGAGGGGAGAGACCCAGTACTTC
TRBD1	TRBV11-3	TRBJ2-3	.	CASSLQGASTDTQYF	TGTGCCAGCAGCTTACAGGGGGCGAGCACAGATACGCAGTATTTT
.	TRBV11-1	TRBJ1-1	.	CASSLQLNTEAFF	TGTGCCAGCAGCCTACAGTTGAACACTGAAGCTTTCTTT
.	TRBV18	TRBJ2-3	.	CASSPLQVIDTDTQYF	TGTGCCAGCTCACCGCTACAGGTGATAGACACAGATACGCAGTATTTT
.	TRBV18	TRBJ2-2	few	CASSPRQVNTGELFF	TGTGCCAGCTCACCCCGGCAGGTCAACACCGGGGAGCTGTTTTTT
TRBD2	TRBV5-5	TRBJ2-3	.	CASSQVGLAGSMITDTQYF	TGTGCCAGCAGCCAGGTGGGACTAGCGGGGTCGATGATCACAGATACGCAGTATTTT
.	TRBV5-8	TRBJ1-6	.	CASSSARNSPLHF	TGTGCCAGCAGCTCGGCGCGGAATTCACCCCTCCACTTT
.	TRBV10-3	TRBJ1-1	.	CAISESQQNTEAFF	TGTGCCATCAGCGAGTCACAGCAGAACACTGAAGCTTTCTTT
TRBD2	TRBV10-3	TRBJ2-5	.	CAISGSGGPQETQYF	TGTGCCATCAGTGGAAGCGGGGGACCTCAAGAGACCCAGTACTTC
.	TRBV5-1	TRBJ2-1	.	CASKLVPYNEQFF	TGCGCCAGTAAACTAGTCCCCTACAATGAGCAGTTCTTC
TRBD1	TRBV5-4	TRBJ2-7	.	CASSSRDRSSYEQYF	TGTGCCAGCAGCTCCCGGGACAGGAGTTCCTACGAGCAGTACTTC
.	TRBV6-5	TRBJ1-5	.	CASSPGAGSFQPQHF	TGTGCCAGCAGCCCTGGGGCAGGTTCGTTTCAGCCCCAGCATTTT
.	TRBV7-9	TRBJ1-2	.	CASSLGAQGYTF	TGTGCCAGCAGCTTGGGGGCGCAGGGCTACACCTTC
.	TRBV4-1	TRBJ2-5	once	CASSQGQGGQETQYF	TGCGCCAGCAGCCAAGGGCAAGGGGGTCAAGAGACCCAGTACTTC
TRBD2	TRBV7-6	TRBJ2-7	.	CASSPRSSGGAYEQYF	TGTGCCAGCAGCCCAAGGTCTAGCGGGGGGGCCTACGAGCAGTACTTC
TRBD1	TRBV19	TRBJ1-1	.	CASSILGRQGDTEAFF	TGTGCCAGTAGTATTCTCGGTCGGCAGGGGGACACTGAAGCTTTCTTT
.	TRBV5-1	TRBJ1-4	.	CASSFQAATNEKLFF	TGCGCCAGCAGCTTCCAGGCAGCAACTAATGAAAAACTGTTTTTT
TRBD2	TRBV28	TRBJ2-5	.	CASSSGLAGGRVMGETQYF	TGTGCCAGCAGCTCGGGACTAGCGGGGGGGCGGGTTATGGGAGAGACCCAGTACTTC
.	TRBV9	TRBJ1-1	.	CASSNMNTEAFF	TGTGCCAGCAGCAACATGAACACTGAAGCTTTCTTT
.	TRBV7-6	TRBJ2-7	.	CASSSTRSSYEQYF	TGTGCCAGCAGCTCAACCCGGAGCTCCTACGAGCAGTACTTC
.	TRBV6-1	TRBJ1-5	.	CASSPDTSNQPQHF	TGTGCCAGCAGCCCGGACACAAGCAATCAGCCCCAGCATTTT
TRBD2	TRBV15	TRBJ2-3	few	CATSRDTASGGADTQYF	TGTGCCACCAGCAGAGATACCGCTAGCGGGGGGGCAGATACGCAGTATTTT
TRBD1	TRBV27	TRBJ1-2	.	CASSINYRGLNGYTF	TGTGCCAGCAGTATCAATTACAGGGGGCTCAATGGCTACACCTTC
.	TRBV29-1	TRBJ2-7	.	CSVVFGVRGSYEQYF	TGCAGCGTTGTATTTGGGGTTAGGGGCTCCTACGAGCAGTACTTC
TRBD2	TRBV2	TRBJ2-1	.	CASSLLADEQFF	TGTGCCAGCTCTCTACTAGCGGATGAGCAGTTCTTC
.	TRBV6-6	TRBJ1-5	.	CSPRAFDNQPQHF	TGTTCCCCGCGGGCATTTGACAATCAGCCCCAGCATTTT
.	TRBV30	TRBJ2-7	.	CAWSVPRTYEQYF	TGTGCCTGGAGTGTACCGAGGACCTACGAGCAGTACTTC
TRBD1	TRBV19	TRBJ1-1	.	CASRFSTGGSMNTEAFF	TGTGCCAGTCGATTCTCCACAGGGGGCAGCATGAACACTGAAGCTTTCTTT
.	TRBV19	TRBJ2-2	.	CASSYREGVGFTGELFF	TGTGCCAGTAGTTACAGGGAAGGCGTCGGATTCACCGGGGAGCTGTTTTTT
TRBD1	TRBV28	TRBJ1-2	.	CASSLRGLGRPGRRYGYTF	TGTGCCAGCAGTTTGAGGGGGCTGGGGCGACCGGGGAGACGCTATGGCTACACCTTC
.	TRBV6-5	TRBJ1-4	.	CASRLDGRGEKLFF	TGTGCCAGCAGATTAGACGGAAGGGGTGAAAAACTGTTTTTT
TRBD2	TRBV6-5	TRBJ2-5	few	CASSGVGGSQETQYF	TGTGCCAGCAGTGGCGTGGGAGGGTCCCAAGAGACCCAGTACTTC
TRBD1	TRBV5-1	TRBJ1-1	.	CASSLTGGTEAFF	TGCGCCAGCAGCTTAACAGGGGGCACTGAAGCTTTCTTT
TRBD1	TRBV19	TRBJ2-7	.	CASSSTGTGPYEQYF	TGTGCCAGTAGTAGCACCGGGACAGGGCCCTACGAGCAGTACTTC
.	TRBV5-1	TRBJ1-2	.	CASSVGRGNYGYTF	TGCGCCAGCAGCGTGGGACGGGGTAACTATGGCTACACCTTC
.	TRBV19	TRBJ2-7	.	CASSTGEWGEQYF	TGTGCCAGTAGTACAGGGGAGTGGGGAGAGCAGTACTTC
TRBD1	TRBV7-9	TRBJ1-2	.	CASARDRGPDGYTF	TGTGCCAGCGCGCGGGACAGGGGTCCCGATGGCTACACCTTC
.	TRBV6-1	TRBJ2-3	few	CASSGTKTGWDTQYF	TGTGCCAGCAGTGGAACCAAGACGGGGTGGGATACGCAGTATTTT
.	TRBV18	TRBJ2-2	.	CASSGTGYPGELFF	TGTGCCAGCTCAGGAACAGGCTACCCCGGAGAGCTGTTTTTT